Listed below are T cell receptor beta chains from one sample, sequenced in a study of blood T cells in healthy people across ages. In TCRdb, the 5' RACE reads were re-called with MiXCR into one record per CDR3 protein. The table includes hundreds of thousands of distinct CDR3 sequences, 58% detected once. Sequencing was performed on blood. Receptors were obtained from a man younger than 40 in good health. Both conserved end residues are trimmed from each CDR3. Each record gives: D gene, J gene, V gene, CDR3 protein. The D gene is left open where the match is weak.

d_call: .; j_call: TRBJ2-5; v_call: TRBV11-1; cdr3_aa: ASSNTDRKETQY
d_call: .; j_call: .; v_call: TRBV10-3; cdr3_aa: AISDAGGLREQY
d_call: .; j_call: TRBJ2-3; v_call: TRBV12-3/TRBV12-4; cdr3_aa: ASSFRGGGDTEY
d_call: TRBD2; j_call: TRBJ2-7; v_call: TRBV7-2; cdr3_aa: ASSLGIAGGNEQY
d_call: .; j_call: TRBJ2-7; v_call: TRBV4-2; cdr3_aa: VSSQAQGSSAYEQY
d_call: .; j_call: TRBJ1-2; v_call: TRBV29-1; cdr3_aa: SARPDVSRGYT
d_call: .; j_call: TRBJ2-4; v_call: TRBV6-1; cdr3_aa: ASSEARQTHAKNIQY
d_call: .; j_call: TRBJ2-3; v_call: TRBV29-1; cdr3_aa: SVDPSGPTDTQY
d_call: .; j_call: TRBJ2-1; v_call: TRBV10-3; cdr3_aa: ASGASSEQF
d_call: .; j_call: TRBJ1-2; v_call: TRBV3-1; cdr3_aa: ASSPRQVNYYGYT
d_call: TRBD1; j_call: TRBJ2-3; v_call: TRBV10-1; cdr3_aa: ASRDDRAEADTQY
d_call: .; j_call: TRBJ2-1; v_call: TRBV12-3/TRBV12-4; cdr3_aa: ASSPFGLPNEQF
d_call: .; j_call: TRBJ2-4; v_call: TRBV29-1; cdr3_aa: SVETGRVNIQY
d_call: .; j_call: TRBJ2-7; v_call: TRBV29-1; cdr3_aa: SARNEEYEQY
d_call: TRBD1; j_call: TRBJ2-1; v_call: TRBV3-1; cdr3_aa: ASSQGQGSGNEQF
d_call: TRBD2; j_call: TRBJ2-1; v_call: TRBV20-1; cdr3_aa: SARDNSGSSYNEQF